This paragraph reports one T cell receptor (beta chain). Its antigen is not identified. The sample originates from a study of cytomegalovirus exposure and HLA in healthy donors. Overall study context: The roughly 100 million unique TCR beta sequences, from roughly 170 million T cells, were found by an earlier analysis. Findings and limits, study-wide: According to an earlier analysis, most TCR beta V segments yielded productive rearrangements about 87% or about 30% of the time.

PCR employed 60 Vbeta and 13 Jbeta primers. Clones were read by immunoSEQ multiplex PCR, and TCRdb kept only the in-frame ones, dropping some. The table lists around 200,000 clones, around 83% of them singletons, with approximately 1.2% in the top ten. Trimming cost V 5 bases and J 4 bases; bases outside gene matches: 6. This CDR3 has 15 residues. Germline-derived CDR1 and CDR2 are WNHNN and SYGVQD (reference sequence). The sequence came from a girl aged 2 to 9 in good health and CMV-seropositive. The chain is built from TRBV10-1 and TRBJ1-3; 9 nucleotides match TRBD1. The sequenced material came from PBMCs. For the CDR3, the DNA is TGCGCCAGCAGTCCCGGGACAGGGAAAGGAAACACCATATATTTT. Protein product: CASSPGTGKGNTIYF.